This TCR beta chain was captured by sequencing in a study of regulatory T cells in long-lasting Graves disease. Arm-PCR of CDR3 regions and iRepertoire HTBI primers were the basis on which TCR beta libraries were built. One entry per CDR3 protein, called by TCRdb with MiXCR from the multiplex PCR reads. The data contain 400,000 to 450,000 distinct CDR3 sequences, around 17% of them singletons. Germline V gene lookup returns CDR1 MGHRA and CDR2 YSYEKL. This CDR3 is 17 amino acids long. V lost 4 bases to trimming and J lost 2 bases; unmatched junction nucleotides: 13. Time point meaning: newly diagnosed GD, antithyroid drugs for less than 3 months. The TCR library used RNA extracted from PBMCs. These same data were also listed under a study on T cells in Graves' hyperthyroidism and ophthalmopathy.

This chain uses TRBV4-1 with TRBJ2-5; 7 positions agree with TRBD1. Specimen: peripheral blood mononuclear cells (PBMCs), collected at new diagnosis, from a patient treated with antithyroid drugs. The receptor was isolated from a woman in her thirties with Graves disease. In nucleotides, the CDR3 is TGCGCCAGCAGCCTTCAGATCCCGGGACAGCTTCAAGAGACCCAGTACTTC. It codes for CASSLQIPGQLQETQYF.